The 15 T cell receptor beta chains below were found in one sample sequenced in a study of regulatory T cells in long-lasting Graves disease. Time point: newly diagnosed GD, antithyroid drugs for less than 3 months. PBMC-derived RNA was used for the TCR library. TCR beta libraries were built with iRepertoire HTBI primers and Arm-PCR of CDR3 regions. MiXCR was run by TCRdb on the multiplex PCR reads, yielding one entry per CDR3 protein. In the table there are 400,000 to 550,000 distinct CDR3 sequences, 15% to 20% of which are singletons. The same data also contributed to another study, on T cells in Graves' hyperthyroidism and ophthalmopathy.

The sample was peripheral blood mononuclear cells (PBMCs), taken at new diagnosis, from a patient treated with antithyroid drugs. The receptor source for this set is a young woman with Graves disease.

This chain links TRBV19 with TRBJ2-1, with D perhaps assigned TRBD1 or TRBD2 (5 bases each). This CDR3 spans 21 amino acids. CDR1 is LNHDA, CDR2 SQIVND, per germline (reference sequence). V was clipped by 4 bases and J by 6 bases, with 34 bases between them. For the CDR3, the DNA is TGTGCCAGTAGTAAAACCGGCCTTTATGCGGGCCTTGGGGGAGCCATCAATGAGCAGTTCTTC. This codes for CASSKTGLYAGLGGAINEQFF. The full variable domain, with the rest looked up from reference TRBV19 and TRBJ2-1, is DGGITQSPKYLFRKEGQNVTLSCEQNLNHDAMYWYRQDPGQGLRLIYYSQIVNDFQKGDIAEGYSVSREKKESFPLTVTSAQKNPTAFYLCASSKTGLYAGLGGAINEQFFGPGTRLTVL.

This clonotype turned up a few times. This sequence joins TRBV29-1 and TRBJ2-7; 7 bases map to TRBD1. The CDR3 extends over 13 amino acids. V shed 3 bases and J 2 bases; nucleotides not matched to a gene: 4. Germline lookup yields CDR1 SQVTM and CDR2 ANQGSEA. The CDR3 spells CSVEGQGAYEQYF. Written as DNA, the CDR3 is TGCAGCGTTGAGGGCCAGGGGGCCTACGAGCAGTACTTC.

This clonotype was observed many times. The chain uses TRBV28 and TRBJ2-7; D remains unclear. The CDR3 spans 12 residues. CDR1 MDHEN and CDR2 SYDVKM come from the germline V gene. The V gene lost 2 bases and the J gene lost 6 bases, with 8 bases spanning the gap. CDR3 amino acids: CASSLARFEQYF. CDR3 nucleotide sequence: TGTGCCAGCAGTTTAGCTAGATTCGAGCAGTACTTC.

This clonotype was recorded at least ten times. V is TRBV2 and J is TRBJ2-3; 11 bases are a match to TRBD2. V gave up 11 bases and J gave up 6 bases; unmatched junction bases: 7. The germline CDR1 and CDR2 sequences are SNHLY and FYNNEI. The CDR3 is 13 amino acids. The CDR3 nucleotides read TGTGCCTTGGGGACTAGCGGATCGGATACGCAGTATTTT. Protein: CALGTSGSDTQYF.

The chain links TRBV6-1 to TRBJ2-1; tentative D call: TRBD1 (6 bases). This CDR3 is 15 amino acids long. V was cut by 8 bases and J by 3 bases, with 17 bases left in between. Germline V gene data show CDR1 as MNHNS and CDR2 as SASEGT. The CDR3: CASATRDNIYNEQFF. DNA of the CDR3: TGTGCCAGCGCGACCCGGGACAACATCTACAATGAGCAGTTCTTC.

The chain links TRBV5-1 to TRBJ2-1, with TRBD2 as a possible D gene (5 bases). CDR3 length equals 14 residues. CDR1 is SGHRS, CDR2 YFSETQ, per germline. Trimming shortened V by 6 bases and J by 1 base, and 11 bases separated the two germline ends. The chain's CDR3 is CASKEEMSYNEQFF. The CDR3, as DNA: TGCGCCAGCAAGGAGGAAATGTCCTACAATGAGCAGTTCTTC.

This clonotype was counted many times. The CDR3 here is CASSLVASGANVLTF. The CDR3 region has the DNA TGTGCCAGCAGCTTAGTGGCCTCTGGGGCCAACGTCCTGACTTTC. The chain uses TRBV7-2 and TRBJ2-6, with no clear D. The CDR3 sequence is 15 residues long. Per the germline V gene, CDR1 is SGHTA and CDR2 is FQGNSA. With 1 base removed from V and 0 bases from J, the gap between germline ends came to 4 bases.

This chain connects TRBV28 to TRBJ2-7, with 7 bases that match TRBD1. The CDR3 runs to 13 residues. Germline loops: CDR1 MDHEN, CDR2 SYDVKM. V trimming: 3 bases; J trimming: 4 bases; junction bases outside the gene matches: 3. The CDR3 region is CASSFGTEYEQYF. The CDR3 DNA reads TGTGCCAGCAGTTTCGGGACAGAATACGAGCAGTACTTC.

For the CDR3, the DNA is TGTGCCATTAGCGGGAGTGAGACAGATACGCAGTATTTT. This translates into CAISGSETDTQYF. The chain has TRBV10-3 and TRBJ2-3; 9 positions match TRBD2. Germline V gene sequence: CDR1 ENHRY, CDR2 SYGVKD. This CDR3 is 13 amino acids long. V dropped 9 bases and J dropped 3; count of bases not matched to a gene: 4.

This clonotype has ten or more counts. The chain couples TRBV3-1 to TRBJ1-4; possibly TRBD1 for D (6 bases). Germline V lookup: CDR1 LGHDT, CDR2 YNNKEL (reference sequence). The CDR3 is 14 amino acids. Trimming shortened V by 3 bases and J by 1 base, and 6 bases separated the two germline ends. Here the CDR3 DNA reads TGTGCCAGCAGCCACAGGGGAACTAATGAAAAACTGTTTTTT. Protein sequence: CASSHRGTNEKLFF.

This clonotype has a count of ten or more. This chain uses TRBV20-1 with TRBJ2-1; the match to TRBD2 covers 11 bases. The CDR3 contains 16 residues. V lost 1 base and J lost 0; bases outside the gene matches: 2. Germline V gene lookup returns CDR1 DFQATT and CDR2 SNEGSKA (reference sequence). CDR3 bases: TGCAGTGCTAGAGCCCTAGCGGGAGGCTCCTACAATGAGCAGTTCTTC. It translates to CSARALAGGSYNEQFF.

V usage is TRBV5-1 and J usage is TRBJ2-4; 11 nucleotides line up with TRBD2. The V and J ends lost 0 bases and 2 bases, in that order; junction bases with no gene match: 4. Germline V gene sequence: CDR1 SGHRS, CDR2 YFSETQ. This CDR3 comprises 17 residues. The CDR3 sequence: CASSLVSGRASKNIQYF. For the CDR3, the DNA is TGCGCCAGCAGCTTGGTTAGCGGGAGGGCGTCCAAAAACATTCAGTACTTC. Full variable domain (rest looked up from reference TRBV5-1 and TRBJ2-4): KAGVTQTPRYLIKTRGQQVTLSCSPISGHRSVSWYQQTPGQGLQFLFEYFSETQRNKGNFPGRFSGRQFSNSRSEMNVSTLELGDSALYLCASSLVSGRASKNIQYFGAGTRLSVL.

At least ten counts were recorded for this clonotype. This chain connects TRBV7-2 to TRBJ2-7; D not resolved. The CDR3 runs 13 residues. V lost 5 bases, J lost 2 bases, and 10 bases lay in between. The germline V gene encodes CDR1 SGHTA and CDR2 FQGNSA. Written as DNA, the CDR3 is TGTGCCAGCAGCCCACCCTGGGCCTACGAGCAGTACTTC. Translated, it gives CASSPPWAYEQYF. Full variable domain (outside the CDR3, taken from reference TRBV7-2 and TRBJ2-7): GAGVSQSPSNKVTEKGKDVELRCDPISGHTALYWYRQSLGQGLEFLIYFQGNSAPDKSGLPSDRFSAERTGGSVSTLTIQRTQQEDSAVYLCASSPPWAYEQYFGPGTRLTVT.

This clonotype was seen a handful of times. The likely explanation is a read error, given a far larger clone one base away. V usage is TRBV28 and J usage is TRBJ2-1; maybe TRBD1 (5 bases). Trimming removed 5 bases at V and 10 bases at J, with 18 bases between. This CDR3 has 14 amino acids. The germline V gene has CDR1 MDHEN and CDR2 SYDVKM. CDR3 bases: TGTGCCAGCAGTCTTGTGACAGAGACCTACGAGCAGTTCTTC. This gives the protein CASSLVTETYEQFF.

This clonotype has ten or more counts. The V and J genes are TRBV28 and TRBJ2-7, with D perhaps assigned TRBD1 or TRBD2 (6 bases each). The CDR3 sequence is 15 residues long. V was shortened by 5 bases and J by 2 bases, with 16 bases between the two germline ends. CDR1 is MDHEN, CDR2 SYDVKM, per germline. The CDR3 bases are TGTGCCAGCAGTGAAAGGGGGAGGCTGACCTACGAGCAGTACTTC. It yields the protein CASSERGRLTYEQYF. Using reference TRBV28 and TRBJ2-7 for the parts outside the CDR3, the full variable domain is DVKVTQSSRYLVKRTGEKVFLECVQDMDHENMFWYRQDPGLGLRLIYFSYDVKMKEKGDIPEGYSVSREKKERFSLILESASTNQTSMYLCASSERGRLTYEQYFGPGTRLTVT.